The T cell receptor (beta chain) under discussion was sequenced for a study of shared T cell receptors in the human thymus. Profiled with immunoSEQ multiplex PCR; TCRdb holds only in-frame clones, not every one. This table holds under 450,000 clones, just under 95% found once. V was shortened by 0 bases and J by 2 bases, with 16 bases between the two germline ends. CDR3 length: 17 residues. In germline, CDR1 is MDHEN, CDR2 SYDVKM. The chain couples TRBV28 to TRBJ1-2; D gene ambiguous. Source material: thymocytes. The sequence was obtained from a human donor. The CDR3 loop reads CASSLWKPATINYGYTF. CDR3 nucleotide sequence: TGTGCCAGCAGTTTATGGAAGCCAGCCACCATCAACTATGGCTACACCTTC.